The subject of this entry is one TCR beta chain. The antigen is unknown. This sample includes further DNA sequences coding for the same CDR3. Measured with immunoSEQ multiplex PCR; TCRdb has only the in-frame clones, and not every one. The top ten clones hold around 1.3% of a sample with around 70,000 clones, about 85% of them seen once. The sample originates from a study of T cell responses to AZD1222 COVID-19 vaccine. Overall study findings and caveats: It was only 6 or 7 AZD1222 recipients who were seropositive at baseline. Dominant CD4 TCR responses targeted spike regions 160-218 and 743-854. Females made up more of the donors, who were largely white British, and clonal diversity may have come out too low.

This CDR3 region has 14 residues. The germline V gene has CDR1 MGHRA and CDR2 YSYEKL. V dropped 0 bases and J dropped 3 bases, with 8 bases sitting between them. The sequence was obtained from an adult who received the AZD1222 COVID-19 vaccine. This sample comprised peripheral blood, obtained 28 days after the second AZD1222 dose. The rearrangement joins TRBV4-1 to TRBJ1-1; weak D call: TRBD1 (5 bases). CDR3 residues: CASSQDLQDTEAFF. As DNA, the CDR3 is TGCGCCAGCAGCCAAGATTTACAGGACACTGAAGCTTTCTTT.